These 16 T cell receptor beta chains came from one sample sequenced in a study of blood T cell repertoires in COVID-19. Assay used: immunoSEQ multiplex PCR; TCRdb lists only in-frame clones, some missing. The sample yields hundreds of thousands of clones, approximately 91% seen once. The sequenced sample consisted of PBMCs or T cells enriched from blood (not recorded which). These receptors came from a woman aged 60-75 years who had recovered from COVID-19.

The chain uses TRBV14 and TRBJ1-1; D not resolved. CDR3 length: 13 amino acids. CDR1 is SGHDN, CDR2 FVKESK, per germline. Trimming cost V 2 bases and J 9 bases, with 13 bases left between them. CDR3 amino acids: CASSQSYSFKAFF. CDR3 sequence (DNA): TGTGCCAGCAGCCAATCCTACAGTTTTAAAGCTTTCTTT. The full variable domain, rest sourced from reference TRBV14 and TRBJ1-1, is EAGVTQFPSHSVIEKGQTVTLRCDPISGHDNLYWYRRVMGKEIKFLLHFVKESKQDESGMPNNRFLAERTGGTYSTLKVQPAELEDSGVYFCASSQSYSFKAFFGQGTRLTVV.

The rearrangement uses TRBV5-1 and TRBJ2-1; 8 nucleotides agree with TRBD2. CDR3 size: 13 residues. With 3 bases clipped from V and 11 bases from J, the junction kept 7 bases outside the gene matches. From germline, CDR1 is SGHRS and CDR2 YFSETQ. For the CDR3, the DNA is TGCGCCAGCAGCTGGACCGGGACTAGTCAGCAGTTCTTC. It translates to CASSWTGTSQQFF.

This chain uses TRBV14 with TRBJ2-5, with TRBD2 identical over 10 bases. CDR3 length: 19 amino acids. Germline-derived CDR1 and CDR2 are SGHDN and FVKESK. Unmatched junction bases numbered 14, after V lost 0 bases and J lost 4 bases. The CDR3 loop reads CASSQDASGGHPGRETQYF. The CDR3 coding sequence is TGTGCCAGCAGCCAAGACGCTAGCGGGGGTCACCCGGGGAGAGAGACCCAGTACTTC.

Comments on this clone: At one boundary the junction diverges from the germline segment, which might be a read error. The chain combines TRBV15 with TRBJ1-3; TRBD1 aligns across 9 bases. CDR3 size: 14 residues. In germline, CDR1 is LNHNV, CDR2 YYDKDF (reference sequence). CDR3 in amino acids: CATSRGETPGQGHF. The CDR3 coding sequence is TGTGCCACCAGCAGAGGGGAGACCCCGGGACAGGGCCATTTT.

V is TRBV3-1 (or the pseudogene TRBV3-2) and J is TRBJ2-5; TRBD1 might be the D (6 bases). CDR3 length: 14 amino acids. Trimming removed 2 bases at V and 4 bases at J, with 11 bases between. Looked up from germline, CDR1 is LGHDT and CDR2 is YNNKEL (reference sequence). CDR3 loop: CASSQLRGGETQYF. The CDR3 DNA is TGTGCCAGCAGCCAACTCAGGGGCGGAGAGACCCAGTACTTC.

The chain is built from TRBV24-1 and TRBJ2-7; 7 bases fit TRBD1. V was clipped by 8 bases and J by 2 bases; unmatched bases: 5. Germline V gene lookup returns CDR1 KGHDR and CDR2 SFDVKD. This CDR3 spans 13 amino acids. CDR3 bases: TGTGCCACCACAGGACAGGTCCCCTACGAGCAGTACGTC. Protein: CATTGQVPYEQYV.

This chain's CDR3 is CASTASPGSYTDTQYF. The CDR3 DNA reads as TGTGCCAGCACCGCCTCCCCGGGATCGTACACAGATACGCAGTATTTT. V gene TRBV2 combines with J gene TRBJ2-3, with a tentative D call TRBD2 (5 bases). Germline loops: CDR1 SNHLY, CDR2 FYNNEI. Trimming removed 7 bases from V and 2 bases from J, with 19 bases in between. The CDR3 has 16 residues.

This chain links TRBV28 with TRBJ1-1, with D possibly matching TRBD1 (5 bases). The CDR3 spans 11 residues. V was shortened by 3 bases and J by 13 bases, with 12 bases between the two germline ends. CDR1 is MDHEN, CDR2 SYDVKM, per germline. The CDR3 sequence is CASSFWQTDFF. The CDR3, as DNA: TGTGCCAGCAGTTTCTGGCAGACAGATTTCTTT.

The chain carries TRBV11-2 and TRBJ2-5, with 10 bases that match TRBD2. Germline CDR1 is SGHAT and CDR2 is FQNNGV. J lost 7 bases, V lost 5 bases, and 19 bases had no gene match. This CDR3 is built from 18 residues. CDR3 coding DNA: TGTGCCAGCAGCCACCACCAAGCCCTAGCGGGGGCCCCTGGGACCCAGTACTTC. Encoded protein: CASSHHQALAGAPGTQYF. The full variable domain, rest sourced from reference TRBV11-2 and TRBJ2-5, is EAGVAQSPRYKIIEKRQSVAFWCNPISGHATLYWYQQILGQGPKLLIQFQNNGVVDDSQLPKDRFSAERLKGVDSTLKIQPAKLEDSAVYLCASSHHQALAGAPGTQYFGPGTRLLVL.

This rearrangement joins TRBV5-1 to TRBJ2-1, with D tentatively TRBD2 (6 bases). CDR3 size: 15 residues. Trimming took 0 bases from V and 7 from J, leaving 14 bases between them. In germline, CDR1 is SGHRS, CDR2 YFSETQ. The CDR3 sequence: CASSLGAGPGNEQFF. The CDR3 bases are TGCGCCAGCAGCTTGGGGGCGGGACCAGGGAATGAGCAGTTCTTC. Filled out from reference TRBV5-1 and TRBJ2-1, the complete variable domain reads KAGVTQTPRYLIKTRGQQVTLSCSPISGHRSVSWYQQTPGQGLQFLFEYFSETQRNKGNFPGRFSGRQFSNSRSEMNVSTLELGDSALYLCASSLGAGPGNEQFFGPGTRLTVL.

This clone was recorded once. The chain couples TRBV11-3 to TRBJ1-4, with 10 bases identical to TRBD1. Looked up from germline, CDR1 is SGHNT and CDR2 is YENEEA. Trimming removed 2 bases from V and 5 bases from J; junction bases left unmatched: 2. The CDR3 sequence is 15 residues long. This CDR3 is CASSLRDRGNEKLFF. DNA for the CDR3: TGTGCCAGCAGCTTAAGGGACAGGGGAAATGAAAAACTGTTTTTT.

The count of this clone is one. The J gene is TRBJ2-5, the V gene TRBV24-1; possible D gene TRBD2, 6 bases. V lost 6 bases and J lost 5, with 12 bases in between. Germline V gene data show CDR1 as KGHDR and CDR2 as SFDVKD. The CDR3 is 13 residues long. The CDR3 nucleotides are TGTGCCACCAGTACTGGGGGGAGGGAGACCCAGTACTTC. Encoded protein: CATSTGGRETQYF.

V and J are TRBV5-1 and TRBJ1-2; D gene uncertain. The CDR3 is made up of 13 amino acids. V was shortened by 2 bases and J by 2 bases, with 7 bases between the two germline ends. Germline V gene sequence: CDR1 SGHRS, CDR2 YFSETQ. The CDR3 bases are TGCGCCAGCAGCTTTAGCTTCAACTATGGCTACACCTTC. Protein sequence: CASSFSFNYGYTF. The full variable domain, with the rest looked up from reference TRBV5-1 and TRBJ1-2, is KAGVTQTPRYLIKTRGQQVTLSCSPISGHRSVSWYQQTPGQGLQFLFEYFSETQRNKGNFPGRFSGRQFSNSRSEMNVSTLELGDSALYLCASSFSFNYGYTFGSGTRLTVV.

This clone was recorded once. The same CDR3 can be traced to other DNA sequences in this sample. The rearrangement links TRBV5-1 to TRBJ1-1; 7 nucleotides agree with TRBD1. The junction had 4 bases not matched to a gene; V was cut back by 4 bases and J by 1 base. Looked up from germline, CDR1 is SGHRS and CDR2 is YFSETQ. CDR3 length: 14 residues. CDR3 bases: TGCGCCAGCAGCCAAGGGACAGAGAACACTGAAGCTTTCTTT. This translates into CASSQGTENTEAFF.

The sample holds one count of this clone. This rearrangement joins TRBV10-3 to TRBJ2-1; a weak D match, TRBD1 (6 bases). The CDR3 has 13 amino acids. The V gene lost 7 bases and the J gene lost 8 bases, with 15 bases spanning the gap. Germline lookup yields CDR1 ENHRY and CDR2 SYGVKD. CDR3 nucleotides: TGTGCCATCAAAAGGGGGTGGTTCGATGAGCAGTTCTTC. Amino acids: CAIKRGWFDEQFF.

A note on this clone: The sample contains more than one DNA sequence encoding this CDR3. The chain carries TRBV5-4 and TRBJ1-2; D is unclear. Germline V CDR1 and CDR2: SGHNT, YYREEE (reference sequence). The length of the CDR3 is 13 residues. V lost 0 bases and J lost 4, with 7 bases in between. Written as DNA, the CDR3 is TGTGCCAGCAGCTTGGAAGGAGTCTATGGCTACACCTTC. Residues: CASSLEGVYGYTF. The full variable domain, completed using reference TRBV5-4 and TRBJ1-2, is ETGVTQSPTHLIKTRGQQVTLRCSSQSGHNTVSWYQQALGQGPQFIFQYYREEENGRGNFPPRFSGLQFPNYSSELNVNALELDDSALYLCASSLEGVYGYTFGSGTRLTVV.